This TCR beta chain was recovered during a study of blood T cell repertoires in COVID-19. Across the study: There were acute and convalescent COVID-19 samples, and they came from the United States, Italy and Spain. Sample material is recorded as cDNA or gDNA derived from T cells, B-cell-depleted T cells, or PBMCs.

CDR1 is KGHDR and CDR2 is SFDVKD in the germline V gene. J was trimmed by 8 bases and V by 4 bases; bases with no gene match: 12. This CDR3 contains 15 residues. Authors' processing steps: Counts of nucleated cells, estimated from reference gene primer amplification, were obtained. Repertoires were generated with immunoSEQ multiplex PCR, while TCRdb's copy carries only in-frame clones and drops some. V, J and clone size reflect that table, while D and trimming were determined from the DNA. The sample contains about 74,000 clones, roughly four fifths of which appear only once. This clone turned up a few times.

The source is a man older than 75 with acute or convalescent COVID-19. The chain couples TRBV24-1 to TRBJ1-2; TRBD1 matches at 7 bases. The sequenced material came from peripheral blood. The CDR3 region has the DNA TGTGCCACCAGTGAAACGGGACAGAGCCCGGGGGGCTACACCTTC. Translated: CATSETGQSPGGYTF.